These 24 T cell receptor beta chains share one sample of origin, sequenced in a study of T cells in Graves' hyperthyroidism and ophthalmopathy. The source material, RNA transcripts, was used to amplify TCR beta CDR3 regions. The primer set for the first-round RT-PCR of the TCR CDR3 was HTBI. MiXCR, run by TCRdb on the multiplex PCR reads, gives a single entry per CDR3 protein. The sample lists over 700,000 distinct CDR3 sequences; over 35% were seen once. The specimen sequenced was blood. Every receptor here comes from a man younger than 35 with Graves' hyperthyroidism.

This rearrangement joins TRBV7-2 to TRBJ2-7; D could derive from TRBD1 or TRBD2 (5 bases each). The V end lost 5 bases, the J end lost 0 bases, and 14 bases lay between the germline ends. Germline-derived CDR1 and CDR2 are SGHTA and FQGNSA. This CDR3 spans 15 amino acids. The CDR3: CASSAVGPSSYEQYF. The CDR3 coding sequence is TGTGCCAGCAGCGCAGTGGGACCCAGCTCCTACGAGCAGTACTTC. The full variable domain, completed using reference TRBV7-2 and TRBJ2-7, is GAGVSQSPSNKVTEKGKDVELRCDPISGHTALYWYRQSLGQGLEFLIYFQGNSAPDKSGLPSDRFSAERTGGSVSTLTIQRTQQEDSAVYLCASSAVGPSSYEQYFGPGTRLTVT.

This clonotype was counted at least ten times. This chain links TRBV19 with TRBJ1-2; no clear D. V shed 4 bases and J shed 0 bases, with 12 bases lying between them. This CDR3 is 15 amino acids long. The germline CDR1 and CDR2 sequences are LNHDA and SQIVND (reference sequence). In nucleotides, the CDR3 is TGTGCCAGTAGTAATGAAGCCCGAGCTAACTATGGCTACACCTTC. Translating it yields CASSNEARANYGYTF.

There are a few counts of this clonotype. Compared with germline, one end of the junction differs, possibly owing to a read error. This chain links TRBV10-3 with TRBJ2-5; TRBD2 matches at 7 bases. CDR3 size: 17 residues. The germline CDR1 and CDR2 sequences are ENHRY and SYGVKD. CDR3 amino acids: CASSEWGGRASLETQYF. The DNA for the CDR3 is TGTGCCAGCAGTGAATGGGGAGGGAGGGCCTCTCTGGAGACCCAGTACTTC.

This clonotype was observed a single time. The chain couples TRBV12-3 or TRBV12-4 to TRBJ1-6; 7 bases are a match to TRBD1. The CDR3 covers 17 residues. Trimming removed 6 bases from V and 9 bases from J; junction bases left unmatched: 17. CDR3 DNA: TGTGCCAGCAGAGACGCAGGGGGACGGGCTTCAAGTTCACCCCTCCACTTT. Translation: CASRDAGGRASSSPLHF.

J is TRBJ2-7 and V is TRBV7-8, with D perhaps TRBD1 or TRBD2 (5 bases each). CDR1 is SGHVS, CDR2 FQNEAQ, per germline. Deletions cut 6 bases from V and 0 bases from J, with 18 bases between. The CDR3 sequence is 16 residues long. The CDR3: CASSSTGTLNSYEQYF. The CDR3 region has the DNA TGTGCCAGCAGTTCTACCGGGACGCTTAACTCCTACGAGCAGTACTTC.

The chain couples TRBV19 to TRBJ2-2, with 11 positions matching TRBD2. V lost 5 bases to trimming and J lost 7 bases; unmatched junction nucleotides: 6. The CDR3 spans 15 residues. Per the germline V gene, CDR1 is LNHDA and CDR2 is SQIVND (reference sequence). The CDR3 region is CASSVSGRAFGELFF. CDR3 coding DNA: TGTGCCAGTAGTGTTAGCGGGAGGGCCTTCGGGGAGCTGTTTTTT.

With respect to this clonotype: This may be a read error: a much more frequent sequence differs by one nucleotide. The chain uses TRBV7-2 and TRBJ2-6; D is possibly TRBD2 (5 bases). Germline CDR1 is SGHTA and CDR2 is FQGNSA. CDR3 length equals 17 residues. The CDR3 coding sequence is TGTGCCAGCAGCTTAGAGTCGGGTGGACTCTGGGCCAACGTCCCGACTTTC. It is translated as CASSLESGGLWANVPTF.

This clonotype was seen at least ten times. J is TRBJ2-2 and V is TRBV9, with D hard to call. The CDR3 runs 13 residues. V lost 3 bases and J lost 5, with 8 bases in between. Germline CDR1 SGDLS, CDR2 YYNGEE. Here the CDR3 DNA reads TGTGCCAGCAGCGAAATGGGGACCGGGGAGCTGTTTTTT. Its translation is CASSEMGTGELFF.

This clonotype was seen more than once but under ten times. The chain joins TRBV20-1 to TRBJ2-7, with 11 positions matching TRBD2. The CDR3 sequence is 15 residues long. V lost 5 bases, J lost 1 base, and 7 bases stayed unmatched. The V gene's germline CDR1 is DFQATT and CDR2 SNEGSKA (reference sequence). CDR3 in amino acids: CSAPLGTSGSYEQYF. CDR3 in DNA: TGCAGTGCTCCTCTTGGGACTAGCGGATCCTACGAGCAGTACTTC.

This clonotype has a count of ten or more. The genes are TRBV29-1 and TRBJ1-3, with TRBD1 matching over 8 bases. The CDR3 extends over 14 amino acids. V shed 5 bases and J 3 bases; nucleotides not matched to a gene: 6. Germline V CDR1 and CDR2: SQVTM, ANQGSEA. The CDR3 loop reads CSVSWTGIGNTIYF. The CDR3 DNA follows: TGCAGCGTTAGCTGGACAGGGATTGGAAACACCATATATTTT. The whole variable domain, filled in from reference TRBV29-1 and TRBJ1-3, reads SAVISQKPSRDICQRGTSLTIQCQVDSQVTMMFWYRQQPGQSLTLIATANQGSEATYESGFVIDKFPISRPNLTFSTLTVSNMSPEDSSIYLCSVSWTGIGNTIYFGEGSWLTVV.

At least ten counts were recorded for this clonotype. V usage is TRBV6-5 and J usage is TRBJ1-5, with TRBD1 as a possible D gene (6 bases). CDR3 length: 14 amino acids. Germline-derived CDR1 and CDR2 are MNHEY and SVGAGI. V was shortened by 4 bases and J by 6 bases, with 13 bases between the two germline ends. The CDR3 sequence is CASSFDRTRQPQHF. In nucleotides, the CDR3 is TGTGCCAGCAGTTTCGACAGGACCCGTCAGCCCCAGCATTTT.

The chain recombines TRBV2 with TRBJ1-4; 9 nucleotides line up with TRBD1. The CDR3 is 14 amino acids. In germline, CDR1 is SNHLY, CDR2 FYNNEI. V shed 5 bases and J 10 bases; nucleotides not matched to a gene: 8. In DNA, the CDR3 is TGTGCCAGCAGTCCCGGACAGGGGAAAGGAAAACTGTTTTTT. Amino acid sequence: CASSPGQGKGKLFF.

J is TRBJ2-3 and V is TRBV7-2; D may correspond to TRBD1 or TRBD2 (5 bases each). The V and J ends lost 4 bases and 2 bases respectively, with 16 bases between them. CDR1 is SGHTA, CDR2 FQGNSA, per germline. CDR3 length: 16 amino acids. The CDR3 sequence: CASSSSGTGITDTQYF. Here the CDR3 DNA reads TGTGCCAGCAGCTCATCCGGGACGGGAATCACAGATACGCAGTATTTT.

This clonotype was found a few times. V gene TRBV5-4 combines with J gene TRBJ2-7; D gene uncertain. The CDR3 spans 13 residues. V shed 4 bases and J shed 5 bases, with 13 bases lying between them. The germline V gene has CDR1 SGHNT and CDR2 YYREEE (reference sequence). The CDR3 DNA follows: TGTGCCAGCAGCACGGAACTGGGCAACGAGCAGTACTTC. This gives the protein CASSTELGNEQYF.

This clonotype was picked up one time. The chain links TRBV9 to TRBJ2-5; D is ambiguous. Between the trimmed V and J ends, which lost 4 bases and 6 bases, there was a span of 16 bases. The germline gives CDR1 SGDLS, CDR2 YYNGEE. There are 14 residues in the CDR3. For the CDR3, the DNA is TGTGCCAGCAGCCCGACCCGAGGCGGCCAGACCCAGTACTTC. Its translation is CASSPTRGGQTQYF. Looking up the rest from reference TRBV9 and TRBJ2-5 gives the full variable domain: DSGVTQTPKHLITATGQRVTLRCSPRSGDLSVYWYQQSLDQGLQFLIQYYNGEERAKGNILERFSAQQFPDLHSELNLSSLELGDSALYFCASSPTRGGQTQYFGPGTRLLVL.

The sample holds many counts of this clonotype. V is TRBV12-3 or TRBV12-4 and J is TRBJ1-5; the D gene is possibly TRBD1 (5 bases). The CDR3 loop spans 13 amino acids. V was pared by 6 bases and J by 3 bases, with 9 bases between. Written as DNA, the CDR3 is TGTGCCAGCAGCACAGGTTTCAATCAGCCCCAGCATTTT. As protein: CASSTGFNQPQHF.

On this clonotype: The junction and the germline gene differ at one end; a read error may be behind it. This chain connects TRBV7-2 to TRBJ2-7; D remains ambiguous. In germline, CDR1 is SGHTA, CDR2 FQGNSA. The CDR3 is 14 residues long. The CDR3 loop is CASSQVKGSYEQYF. As DNA, the CDR3 is TGCGCCAGCAGCCAAGTTAAGGGTTCCTACGAGCAGTACTTC.

This clonotype was picked up many times. The CDR3 bases are TGCAGTGCTACCCGACCGGACTGGGGCACTGAAGCTTTCTTT. Its protein product is CSATRPDWGTEAFF. The chain is built from TRBV20-1 and TRBJ1-1; D unresolved. Trimming took off 4 bases at V and 4 bases at J, with 16 bases between the two ends. Germline V gene data show CDR1 as DFQATT and CDR2 as SNEGSKA (reference sequence). The CDR3 extends over 14 amino acids.

In this sample, this clonotype turned up many times. The V and J genes are TRBV29-1 and TRBJ2-7; D is unresolved. This CDR3 comprises 14 residues. V lost 1 base and J lost 0, with 10 bases in between. Germline V lookup: CDR1 SQVTM, CDR2 ANQGSEA. CDR3 in DNA: TGCAGCGTTGAAGGGCAGGCCAGCTCCTACGAGCAGTACTTC. Its translation: CSVEGQASSYEQYF.

This clonotype appeared many times. The genes are TRBV29-1 and TRBJ1-3; 9 bases agree with TRBD1. V trimming: 4 bases; J trimming: 8 bases; junction bases outside the gene matches: 6. The CDR3 covers 13 residues. Germline V gives CDR1 SQVTM, CDR2 ANQGSEA. For the CDR3, the DNA is TGCAGCGTTGTGGACAGGGGTGTGGACACCATATATTTT. The encoded protein is CSVVDRGVDTIYF.

On this clonotype: A single base separates this from a much larger clone, so it may be a read error. V gene TRBV24-1 combines with J gene TRBJ2-2, with D possibly matching TRBD1 (5 bases). This CDR3 spans 17 amino acids. Germline V CDR1 and CDR2: KGHDR, SFDVKD. The CDR3 reads CATNDWGAPSNTGELFF. The CDR3 nucleotides read TGTGCCACCAATGATTGGGGCGCCCCTTCGAACACCGGGGAGCTGTTTTTT.

This clonotype was seen at least ten times. This chain links TRBV19 with TRBJ1-1, with no clear D. Per the germline V gene, CDR1 is LNHDA and CDR2 is SQIVND (reference sequence). The CDR3 is 13 amino acids. V shed 5 bases and J shed 4 bases, with 11 bases lying between them. CDR3 DNA: TGTGCCAGTAGTGGGCTACTCGGCACTGAAGCTTTCTTT. As protein: CASSGLLGTEAFF.

This clonotype occurred a few times. This chain links TRBV20-1 with TRBJ1-6, with D unclear. The ends were cut back, 2 bases at V and 0 bases at J, with 11 bases in the middle. Germline loops: CDR1 DFQATT, CDR2 SNEGSKA (reference sequence). This CDR3 contains 16 residues. In DNA, the CDR3 is TGCAGTGCTAGAATGGACCGGAGCTCCTATAATTCACCCCTCCACTTT. This sequence encodes CSARMDRSSYNSPLHF.

This clonotype was seen only a few times. This sequence joins TRBV11-2 and TRBJ2-7, with TRBD1 matching 7 bases. V was pared by 4 bases and J by 4 bases, with 10 bases of the junction left unmatched. CDR1 and CDR2 from the germline V gene are SGHAT and FQNNGV. CDR3 length equals 15 residues. The CDR3, as DNA: TGTGCCAGCAGCTCCCGACAGGGTTCTGGGTACGAGCAGTACTTC. Protein product: CASSSRQGSGYEQYF.